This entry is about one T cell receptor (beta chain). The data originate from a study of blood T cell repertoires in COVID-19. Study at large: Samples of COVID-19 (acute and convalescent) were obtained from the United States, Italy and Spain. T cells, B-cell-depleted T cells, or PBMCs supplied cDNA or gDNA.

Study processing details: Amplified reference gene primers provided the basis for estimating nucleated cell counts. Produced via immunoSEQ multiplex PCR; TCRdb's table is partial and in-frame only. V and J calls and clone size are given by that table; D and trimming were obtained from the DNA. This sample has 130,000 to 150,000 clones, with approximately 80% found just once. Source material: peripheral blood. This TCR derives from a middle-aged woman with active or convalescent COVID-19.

The CDR3 DNA sequence: TGTGCCAGCAGTTACTCGACTAGCGGAGGGGGGGAGCTGTTTTTT. Translating it yields CASSYSTSGGGELFF. This rearrangement joins TRBV6-5 to TRBJ2-2, with TRBD2 matching over 9 bases. CDR1 MNHEY and CDR2 SVGAGI come from the germline V gene. The CDR3 runs to 15 residues. Trimming took 0 bases from V and 8 from J; bases not matched to a gene: 4.